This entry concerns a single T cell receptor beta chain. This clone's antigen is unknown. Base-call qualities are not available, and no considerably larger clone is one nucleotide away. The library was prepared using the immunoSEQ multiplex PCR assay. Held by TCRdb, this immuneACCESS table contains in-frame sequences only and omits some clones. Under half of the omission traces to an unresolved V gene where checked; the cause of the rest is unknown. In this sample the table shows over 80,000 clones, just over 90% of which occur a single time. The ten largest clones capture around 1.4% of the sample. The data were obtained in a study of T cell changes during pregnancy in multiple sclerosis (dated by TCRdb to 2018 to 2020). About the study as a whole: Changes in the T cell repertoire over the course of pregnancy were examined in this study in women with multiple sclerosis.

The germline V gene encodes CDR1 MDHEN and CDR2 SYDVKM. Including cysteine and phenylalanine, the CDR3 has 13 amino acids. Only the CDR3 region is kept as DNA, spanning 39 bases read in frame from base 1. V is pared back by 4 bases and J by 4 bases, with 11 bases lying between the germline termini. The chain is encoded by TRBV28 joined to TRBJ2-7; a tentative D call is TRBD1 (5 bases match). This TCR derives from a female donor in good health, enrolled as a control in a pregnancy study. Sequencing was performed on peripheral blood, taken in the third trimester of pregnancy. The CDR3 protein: CASSWNRPYEQYF. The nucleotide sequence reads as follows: TGTGCCAGCAGTTGGAACAGGCCTTACGAGCAGTACTTC.